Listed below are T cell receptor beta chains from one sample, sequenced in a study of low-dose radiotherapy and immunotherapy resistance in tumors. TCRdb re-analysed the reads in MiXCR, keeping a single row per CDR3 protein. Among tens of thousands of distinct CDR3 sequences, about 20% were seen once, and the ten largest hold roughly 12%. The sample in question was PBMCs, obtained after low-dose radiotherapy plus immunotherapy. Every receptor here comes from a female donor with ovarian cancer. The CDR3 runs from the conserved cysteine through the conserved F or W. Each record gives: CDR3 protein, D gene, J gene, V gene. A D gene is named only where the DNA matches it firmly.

cdr3_aa: CASSQDRLAAYNEQFF
d_call: TRBD2
j_call: TRBJ2-1
v_call: TRBV3-1

cdr3_aa: CASSPPQGQETQYF
d_call: -
j_call: TRBJ2-5
v_call: TRBV18

cdr3_aa: CSASQWGYNEQFF
d_call: -
j_call: TRBJ2-1
v_call: TRBV20-1

cdr3_aa: CASSQDAGGSGNTIYF
d_call: TRBD1
j_call: TRBJ1-3
v_call: TRBV4-1

cdr3_aa: CASSASIGRDEQFF
d_call: -
j_call: TRBJ2-1
v_call: TRBV7-2

cdr3_aa: CASSLGGRASKRQETQYF
d_call: TRBD2
j_call: TRBJ2-5
v_call: TRBV5-1

cdr3_aa: CAWSLDYNEQFF
d_call: -
j_call: TRBJ2-1
v_call: TRBV30

cdr3_aa: CASSETSVSTDTQYF
d_call: TRBD2
j_call: TRBJ2-3
v_call: TRBV5-1

cdr3_aa: CASSEGQGTHEQYF
d_call: TRBD1
j_call: TRBJ2-7
v_call: TRBV2

cdr3_aa: CASSSLGQYNEQFF
d_call: TRBD1
j_call: TRBJ2-1
v_call: TRBV2

cdr3_aa: CSASPPVVVEGSYEQYF
d_call: -
j_call: TRBJ2-7
v_call: TRBV20-1

cdr3_aa: CASSTLYGYTF
d_call: -
j_call: TRBJ1-2
v_call: TRBV19

cdr3_aa: CASSRTGAANYGYTF
d_call: TRBD1
j_call: TRBJ1-2
v_call: TRBV28

cdr3_aa: CASSQVRGAGQRLSGANVLTF
d_call: -
j_call: TRBJ2-6
v_call: TRBV4-1

cdr3_aa: CASSAGVAGTDTQYF
d_call: -
j_call: TRBJ2-3
v_call: TRBV10-2

cdr3_aa: CASSGDRRGTEAFF
d_call: -
j_call: TRBJ1-1
v_call: TRBV6-2/TRBV6-3

cdr3_aa: CASSLGFGNSPLHF
d_call: -
j_call: TRBJ1-6
v_call: TRBV7-9

cdr3_aa: CSVEGGNPLNEQFF
d_call: -
j_call: TRBJ2-1
v_call: TRBV29-1

cdr3_aa: CASRLAGGSGEQFF
d_call: TRBD2
j_call: TRBJ2-1
v_call: TRBV7-4

cdr3_aa: CSAQGQESYEQYF
d_call: TRBD1
j_call: TRBJ2-7
v_call: TRBV20-1

cdr3_aa: CASSTGGRQGVGETQYF
d_call: TRBD1
j_call: TRBJ2-5
v_call: TRBV11-2

cdr3_aa: CASSLTGGGPGELFF
d_call: TRBD1
j_call: TRBJ2-2
v_call: TRBV7-6

cdr3_aa: CSARGQGGAPLVNEQFF
d_call: -
j_call: TRBJ2-1
v_call: TRBV20-1

cdr3_aa: CASSLATSSYNEQFF
d_call: -
j_call: TRBJ2-1
v_call: TRBV11-2

cdr3_aa: CASSLGRAGNTIYF
d_call: -
j_call: TRBJ1-3
v_call: TRBV12-3/TRBV12-4

cdr3_aa: CASSSFKGAGDTQYF
d_call: -
j_call: TRBJ2-3
v_call: TRBV19

cdr3_aa: CASSPDRHQPQHF
d_call: -
j_call: TRBJ1-5
v_call: TRBV6-5

cdr3_aa: CASSLSGGWFQETQYF
d_call: -
j_call: TRBJ2-5
v_call: TRBV5-1

cdr3_aa: CASSERGNQPQHF
d_call: -
j_call: TRBJ1-5
v_call: TRBV6-2/TRBV6-3

cdr3_aa: CASSQVRYTGELSF
d_call: -
j_call: TRBJ2-2
v_call: TRBV4-3

cdr3_aa: CASSDGRRGNIQYF
d_call: -
j_call: TRBJ2-4
v_call: TRBV19

cdr3_aa: CASSYGREYYEQYF
d_call: -
j_call: TRBJ2-7
v_call: TRBV7-2

cdr3_aa: CASSEALVAGGEQFF
d_call: TRBD2
j_call: TRBJ2-1
v_call: TRBV2

cdr3_aa: CASSALAGGGYEQYF
d_call: TRBD2
j_call: TRBJ2-7
v_call: TRBV9

cdr3_aa: CASSLGGPQPQHF
d_call: -
j_call: TRBJ1-5
v_call: TRBV5-1

cdr3_aa: CANSPSAGQTTNTGELFF
d_call: -
j_call: TRBJ2-2
v_call: TRBV18

cdr3_aa: CTSSGTRNYGFTF
d_call: -
j_call: TRBJ1-2
v_call: TRBV5-4

cdr3_aa: CASSYLTSGSFSYEQYF
d_call: TRBD2
j_call: TRBJ2-7
v_call: TRBV6-6

cdr3_aa: CASSFFLLDREGNEQFF
d_call: TRBD1
j_call: TRBJ2-1
v_call: TRBV12-3/TRBV12-4

cdr3_aa: CASSQPGTSMGPDTQYF
d_call: -
j_call: TRBJ2-3
v_call: TRBV3-1

cdr3_aa: CASSLAHRRLAGPSSYNEQFF
d_call: TRBD2
j_call: TRBJ2-1
v_call: TRBV5-1

cdr3_aa: CASSSPFTQGIRDEQFF
d_call: -
j_call: TRBJ2-1
v_call: TRBV11-1

cdr3_aa: CARRTSGSYEQYF
d_call: TRBD2
j_call: TRBJ2-7
v_call: TRBV2

cdr3_aa: CASSFRDSYEQYF
d_call: -
j_call: TRBJ2-7
v_call: TRBV7-9

cdr3_aa: CATNSGGYPTDTQYF
d_call: -
j_call: TRBJ2-3
v_call: TRBV19

cdr3_aa: CASSFWNVDETQYF
d_call: -
j_call: TRBJ2-5
v_call: TRBV7-9

cdr3_aa: CASSEGTPRKEAFF
d_call: -
j_call: TRBJ1-1
v_call: TRBV6-1

cdr3_aa: CASRETHRGLGPNYGYTF
d_call: TRBD1
j_call: TRBJ1-2
v_call: TRBV13

cdr3_aa: CASSPRTGGANVLTF
d_call: TRBD1
j_call: TRBJ2-6
v_call: TRBV18

cdr3_aa: CASSQNRAGRYEQYF
d_call: -
j_call: TRBJ2-7
v_call: TRBV4-3

cdr3_aa: CASSHATAYSNQPQHF
d_call: -
j_call: TRBJ1-5
v_call: TRBV28

cdr3_aa: CASSQGQGMETQYF
d_call: TRBD1
j_call: TRBJ2-5
v_call: TRBV6-6

cdr3_aa: CASSEAVPSSYEQYF
d_call: -
j_call: TRBJ2-7
v_call: TRBV6-1

cdr3_aa: CASSYQGGRTNEKLFF
d_call: -
j_call: TRBJ1-4
v_call: TRBV6-2/TRBV6-3

cdr3_aa: CASERSPRWSRPDTQYF
d_call: -
j_call: TRBJ2-3
v_call: TRBV12-3/TRBV12-4

cdr3_aa: CSATPPLGGAREKLFF
d_call: TRBD1
j_call: TRBJ1-4
v_call: TRBV20-1

cdr3_aa: CASNPWGIPNTEAFF
d_call: -
j_call: TRBJ1-1
v_call: TRBV28

cdr3_aa: CASSLIGALAKNIQYF
d_call: -
j_call: TRBJ2-4
v_call: TRBV11-2